These 21 T cell receptor beta chains originate from one sample sequenced in a study of blood T cells in healthy people across ages. Then a second PCR, running roughly 7 to 11 cycles, was carried out with a sample-barcoded 5' primer and a J-beta primer mix. Via MiXCR, TCRdb re-called the 5' RACE reads, giving one row per CDR3 protein. Among about 320,000 distinct CDR3 sequences, around 30% were seen once, and the ten largest hold roughly 28%. Sequencing was done on a sample of blood. The receptors stem from a woman between 65 and 79 years old in good health.

V is TRBV7-2 and J is TRBJ2-7; D not resolved. Trimming removed 0 bases from V and 7 bases from J, with 16 bases in between. From germline, CDR1 is SGHTA and CDR2 FQGNSA. CDR3 size: 15 residues. CDR3 protein: CASSLAPILTREQYF. The DNA for the CDR3 is TGTGCCAGCAGCTTAGCGCCAATTCTGACCCGGGAGCAGTACTTC.

This clonotype was seen only a few times. The rearrangement uses TRBV9 and TRBJ1-4; D not resolved. This CDR3 contains 16 residues. Per germline, CDR1 SGDLS and CDR2 YYNGEE. Trimming shortened V by 0 bases and J by 0 bases, and 9 bases separated the two germline ends. The CDR3 nucleotides read TGTGCCAGCAGCGTAGCGAGCCGATCAACTAATGAAAAACTGTTTTTT. It yields the protein CASSVASRSTNEKLFF.

The V and J genes are TRBV28 and TRBJ1-2; 7 positions match TRBD1. With 10 bases clipped from V and 8 bases from J, the junction kept 22 bases outside the gene matches. Germline CDR1 reads MDHEN; CDR2 reads SYDVKM. This CDR3 comprises 16 residues. The CDR3 loop is CAINSPRGDREEGYTF. The CDR3 DNA reads as TGTGCCATCAACTCCCCCCGGGGTGACAGGGAGGAAGGCTACACCTTC.

This clonotype was recorded at least ten times. The V call is TRBV3-1, the J call TRBJ2-3, with D possibly matching TRBD1 (5 bases). V was pared by 2 bases and J by 0 bases, with 12 bases between. This CDR3 has 16 amino acids. Germline assignment: CDR1 LGHDT and CDR2 YNNKEL (reference sequence). For the CDR3, the DNA is TGTGCCAGCAGCCAACCCCGGACACTTAGCACAGATACGCAGTATTTT. Translating gives CASSQPRTLSTDTQYF.

This clonotype was observed at least ten times. This rearrangement joins TRBV2 to TRBJ2-6; D not certain. V was pared by 4 bases and J by 0 bases, with 4 bases between. Germline V CDR1 and CDR2: SNHLY, FYNNEI. The length of the CDR3 is 14 residues. The CDR3 spells CASSAGSGANVLTF. The DNA for the CDR3 is TGTGCCAGCAGTGCGGGCTCTGGGGCCAACGTCCTGACTTTC.

The genes are TRBV28 and TRBJ2-5, with 9 positions matching TRBD1. TRBJ2-1 explains the end of the DNA better; the J call may be wrong. Germline loops: CDR1 MDHEN, CDR2 SYDVKM. This CDR3 has 17 residues. CDR3: CASSSFTGTGSGNEQFF. In nucleotides, the CDR3 is TGTGCCAGCAGCTCCTTTACCGGGACAGGGTCTGGCAATGAGCAGTTCTTC.

CDR3 loop: CASKRGSSGANVLTF. Here the CDR3 DNA reads TGTGCCAGCAAGCGGGGAAGCTCTGGGGCCAACGTCCTGACTTTC. The chain uses TRBV3-1 and TRBJ2-6, with TRBD2 matching over 7 bases. Germline CDR1 LGHDT, CDR2 YNNKEL (reference sequence). The length of the CDR3 is 15 residues. J was trimmed by 0 bases and V by 7 bases; bases with no gene match: 3.

This clonotype was counted ten times or more. This sequence joins TRBV9 and TRBJ2-3; no clear D. The CDR3 sequence is 12 residues long. V lost 1 base, J lost 5 bases, and 5 bases lay in between. Germline CDR1 is SGDLS and CDR2 is YYNGEE. DNA of the CDR3: TGTGCCAGCAGCGTAATGGGAGATACGCAGTATTTT. It encodes CASSVMGDTQYF.

The chain carries TRBV21-1 and TRBJ2-7; TRBD1 is taken as the D call from the table, unchecked against the DNA. TRBV21-1 represents a pseudogene. The CDR3 has 17 amino acids. CDR3 residues: CASSKEGRGTLTYEQYF. In nucleotides, the CDR3 is TGTGCCAGCAGCAAAGAAGGTAGGGGGACACTAACCTACGAGCAGTACTTC.

The V gene is TRBV29-1, the J gene TRBJ2-7; the D gene could be TRBD1 or TRBD2 (9 bases each). Germline CDR1 reads SQVTM; CDR2 reads ANQGSEA. The germline V and J ends were trimmed by 5 bases and 6 bases, with 32 bases remaining between them. This CDR3 is 18 amino acids long. CDR3 in DNA: TGCAGCGTTTGGACAGGGGCGACGGGACTAGCTCCTAATGGCGAGCAGTACTTC. Protein: CSVWTGATGLAPNGEQYF.

This sequence joins TRBV28 and TRBJ2-3; 7 bases align to TRBD1. The CDR3 sequence is 17 residues long. With 2 bases clipped from V and 2 bases from J, the junction kept 10 bases outside the gene matches. CDR1 and CDR2 from the germline V gene are MDHEN and SYDVKM. The chain's CDR3 is CASSLTGVIGYTDTQYF. The CDR3 DNA sequence: TGTGCCAGCAGTTTAACAGGGGTTATTGGGTACACAGATACGCAGTATTTT.

As for this clonotype: A read error is possible here, since a much larger clone lies one base away. The rearrangement joins TRBV7-6 to TRBJ2-1; TRBD2 matches at 8 bases. J was trimmed by 0 bases and V by 11 bases; bases with no gene match: 18. Germline assignment: CDR1 SGHVS and CDR2 FNYEAQ. This CDR3 contains 18 residues. CDR3: CAGTERSSGVVSYNEQFF. In DNA form, the CDR3 reads TGTGCCGGCACCGAAAGAAGTAGCGGGGTCGTCTCCTACAATGAGCAGTTCTTC.

This clonotype was seen only a few times. V gene TRBV21-1 combines with J gene TRBJ1-5; TRBD1, the table's D call, was not compared with the DNA. TRBV21-1 is a known pseudogene. The CDR3 spans 14 residues. CDR3 DNA: TGTGCCGCCGGGGTTTGGGCAGATGAACAGCCCCAGCATTTT. As protein: CAAGVWADEQPQHF.

Only a few counts were recorded for this clonotype. This chain joins TRBV21-1 and TRBJ2-2; the tabulated D call, TRBD2, remains unverified against the DNA. TRBV21-1 is termed a pseudogene. This CDR3 comprises 18 residues. CDR3 region: CARQQGLAGVPGTGELFF. CDR3 in DNA: TGTGCCAGACAACAGGGGCTAGCGGGAGTCCCAGGCACCGGGGAACTGTTTTTT.

The chain joins TRBV14 to TRBJ2-5, with TRBD2 matching 10 bases. The tail of the sequence fits TRBJ2-7 better, so the J call may be wrong. The CDR3 runs 18 residues. Germline loops: CDR1 SGHDN, CDR2 FVKESK. The CDR3 sequence is CASSQDSSSGSFRNEQYF. The CDR3 DNA follows: TGTGCCAGCAGCCAAGATTCGTCTAGCGGGAGTTTCAGGAACGAGCAGTACTTC.

The chain couples TRBV6-2 or TRBV6-3 to TRBJ2-1; 13 bases are shared with TRBD2. The CDR3 is 18 amino acids. Trimming removed 5 bases from V and 1 base from J; junction bases left unmatched: 8. CDR1 and CDR2 (germline): MNHEY, SVGEGT. In DNA form, the CDR3 reads TGTGCCAGCAGTCCCTTGACTAGCGGGAGGACATCCTACAATGAGCAGTTCTTC. The encoded protein is CASSPLTSGRTSYNEQFF.

The table lists this clonotype with a few counts. The genes are TRBV7-9 and TRBJ2-3; D unclear. CDR3 length equals 14 residues. V was shortened by 5 bases and J by 2 bases, with 11 bases between the two germline ends. From germline, CDR1 is SEHNR and CDR2 FQNEAQ (reference sequence). This CDR3 reads CASSRGSFTDTQYF. In DNA form, the CDR3 reads TGTGCCAGCAGCCGCGGTAGTTTCACAGATACGCAGTATTTT.

The chain employs TRBV7-2 and TRBJ1-4; D gene unclear. With 4 bases removed from V and 5 bases from J, the gap between germline ends came to 8 bases. Germline V gene lookup returns CDR1 SGHTA and CDR2 FQGNSA. The CDR3 is 13 amino acids. The chain's CDR3 is CASSSSPNEKLFF. The CDR3 nucleotides are TGTGCCAGCAGCTCCAGCCCAAATGAAAAACTGTTTTTT. Together with reference TRBV7-2 and TRBJ1-4, the CDR3 gives the full variable domain: GAGVSQSPSNKVTEKGKDVELRCDPISGHTALYWYRQSLGQGLEFLIYFQGNSAPDKSGLPSDRFSAERTGGSVSTLTIQRTQQEDSAVYLCASSSSPNEKLFFGSGTQLSVL.

This clonotype has only a few counts. The chain is built from TRBV7-2 and TRBJ2-4; TRBD2 matches 7 bases. J lost 8 bases, V lost 5 bases, and 6 bases had no gene match. The CDR3 is 13 amino acids. CDR1 SGHTA and CDR2 FQGNSA come from the germline V gene. CDR3 in amino acids: CASSGGLVDIQYF. CDR3 nucleotides: TGTGCCAGCAGCGGAGGACTAGTCGACATTCAGTACTTC.

This clonotype was found a few times. This chain joins TRBV28 and TRBJ2-1, with TRBD2 identical over 9 bases. This CDR3 spans 16 amino acids. The junction had 6 bases not matched to a gene; V was cut back by 5 bases and J by 1 base. Germline lookup yields CDR1 MDHEN and CDR2 SYDVKM. The CDR3 here is CASSPRGGGSYNEQFF. The CDR3 coding sequence is TGTGCCAGCAGTCCGCGGGGGGGAGGGTCCTACAATGAGCAGTTCTTC.

This rearrangement joins TRBV10-3 to TRBJ2-1; unclear D gene. Trimming took off 3 bases at V and 8 bases at J, with 5 bases between the two ends. Germline V gene sequence: CDR1 ENHRY, CDR2 SYGVKD. This CDR3 region has 11 residues. This CDR3 is CAISEGYEQFF. CDR3 DNA sequence: TGTGCCATCAGTGAAGGATATGAGCAGTTCTTC.